This record covers a single T cell receptor beta chain. Its antigen is undetermined. This specimen belongs to a study of graft-versus-host responses after intestinal transplantation. Study-wide results and limits: GvH clones occurred in recipient marrow; some first appeared in ileum or blood.

This CDR3 has 12 amino acids. Between the trimmed V and J ends, which lost 5 bases and 4 bases, there was a span of 8 bases. Germline-derived CDR1 and CDR2 are SGHTA and FQGNSA. TCRdb's copy holds only in-frame clones and misses some; the assay was immunoSEQ multiplex PCR. This sample carries almost 40,000 clones, around 96% of them seen once, and the ten largest clones take more than 0.2%. The receptor comes from a human donor who was the organ donor for an intestinal transplant. This specimen was unstimulated CD8+ T cells sorted from spleen or lymph node cells, taken before transplant. The rearrangement uses TRBV7-2 and TRBJ1-1; maybe TRBD1 (5 bases). DNA for the CDR3: TGTGCCAGCAGCCCTCAGGGCACTGAAGCTTTCTTT. Amino acids: CASSPQGTEAFF.